This T cell receptor beta chain was sequenced for a study of early T cells in non-severe SARS-CoV-2 infection. General study findings and limits: Private and CD4 specificities were missed by VDJdb matching, which favored anti-spike CD8 responses.

TCRdb reprocessed the 5' RACE reads with MiXCR, giving one entry per CDR3 protein. The sample lists about 63,000 distinct CDR3 sequences, under 15% occurring once. Comment on this clonotype: Its antigen is not known.

Sequencing input: whole blood. The receptor's source is an adult who was a healthcare worker with PCR-confirmed SARS-CoV-2 infection or an uninfected control (not recorded which).

The CDR3 reads CASSLRPSYEQYF. CDR3 in DNA: TGTGCCAGCAGCTTGAGGCCCTCCTACGAGCAGTACTTC. The genes are TRBV11-2 and TRBJ2-7; no clear D. Germline CDR1 is SGHAT and CDR2 is FQNNGV. V shed 3 bases and J shed 0 bases, with 6 bases lying between them. CDR3 length: 13 residues.